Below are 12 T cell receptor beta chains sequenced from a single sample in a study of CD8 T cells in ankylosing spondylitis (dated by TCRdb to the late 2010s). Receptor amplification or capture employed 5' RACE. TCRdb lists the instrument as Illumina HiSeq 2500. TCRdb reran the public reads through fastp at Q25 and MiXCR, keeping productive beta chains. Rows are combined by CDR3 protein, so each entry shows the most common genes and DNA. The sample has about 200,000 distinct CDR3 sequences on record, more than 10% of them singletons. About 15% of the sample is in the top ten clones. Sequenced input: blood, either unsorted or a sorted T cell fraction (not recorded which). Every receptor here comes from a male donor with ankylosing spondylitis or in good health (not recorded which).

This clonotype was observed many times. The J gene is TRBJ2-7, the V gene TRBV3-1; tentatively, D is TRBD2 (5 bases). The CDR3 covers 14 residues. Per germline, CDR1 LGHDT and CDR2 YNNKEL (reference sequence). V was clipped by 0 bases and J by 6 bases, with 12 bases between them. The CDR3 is CASSQDWNAGEQYF. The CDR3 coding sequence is TGTGCCAGCAGCCAAGATTGGAATGCGGGCGAGCAGTACTTC.

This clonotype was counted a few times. The CDR3 region has the DNA TGTGCCAGCAGCTTTAGACTGGGACAGGGTCTTACAATACAAGAGACCCAGTACTTC. Translation: CASSFRLGQGLTIQETQYF. The chain has TRBV7-8 and TRBJ2-5; the match to TRBD1 covers 9 bases. CDR1 and CDR2 from the germline V gene are SGHVS and FQNEAQ. V was clipped by 3 bases and J by 2 bases; unmatched bases: 16. The CDR3 has 19 residues.

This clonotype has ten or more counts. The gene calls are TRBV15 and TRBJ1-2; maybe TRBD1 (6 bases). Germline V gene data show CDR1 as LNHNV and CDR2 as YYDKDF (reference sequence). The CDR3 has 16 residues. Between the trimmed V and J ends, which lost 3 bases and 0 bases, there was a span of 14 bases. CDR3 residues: CATSRDRTTANYGYTF. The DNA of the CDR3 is TGTGCCACCAGCAGGGACAGAACAACAGCTAACTATGGCTACACCTTC.

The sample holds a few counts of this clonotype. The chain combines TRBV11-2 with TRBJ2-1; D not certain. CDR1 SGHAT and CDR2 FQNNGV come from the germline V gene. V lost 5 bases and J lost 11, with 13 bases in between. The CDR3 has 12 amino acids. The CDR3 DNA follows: TGTGCCAGCAGCCTTTCCCCGGTGAAGCAGTTCTTC. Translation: CASSLSPVKQFF.

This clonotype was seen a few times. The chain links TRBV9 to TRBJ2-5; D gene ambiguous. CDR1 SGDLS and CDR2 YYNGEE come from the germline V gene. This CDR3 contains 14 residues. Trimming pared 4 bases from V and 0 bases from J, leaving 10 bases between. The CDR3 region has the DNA TGTGCCAGCAGCCCGCCGGTAGACCAAGAGACCCAGTACTTC. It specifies CASSPPVDQETQYF.

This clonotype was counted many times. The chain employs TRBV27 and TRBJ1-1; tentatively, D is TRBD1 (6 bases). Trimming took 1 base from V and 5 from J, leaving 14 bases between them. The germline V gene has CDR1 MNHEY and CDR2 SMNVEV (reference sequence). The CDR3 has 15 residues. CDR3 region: CASSLLVGGRTEAFF. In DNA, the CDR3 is TGTGCCAGCAGTTTATTGGTAGGGGGTCGGACTGAAGCTTTCTTT.

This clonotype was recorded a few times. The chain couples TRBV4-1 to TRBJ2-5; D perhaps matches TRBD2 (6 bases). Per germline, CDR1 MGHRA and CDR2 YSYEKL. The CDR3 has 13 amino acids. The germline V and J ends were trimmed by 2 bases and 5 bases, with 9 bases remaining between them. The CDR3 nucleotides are TGCGCCAGCAGCCAACTGGAGGGGGAGACCCAGTACTTC. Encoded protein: CASSQLEGETQYF.

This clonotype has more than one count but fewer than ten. CDR3 in amino acids: CASSLGEEVDEQFF. The CDR3 DNA reads TGCGCCAGCAGCTTAGGGGAAGAGGTCGATGAGCAGTTCTTC. The genes are TRBV5-1 and TRBJ2-1, with D tentatively TRBD1 (5 bases). The CDR3 spans 14 residues. CDR1 is SGHRS, CDR2 YFSETQ, per germline. The V end was cut by 2 bases, the J end by 8 bases, with 14 bases between.

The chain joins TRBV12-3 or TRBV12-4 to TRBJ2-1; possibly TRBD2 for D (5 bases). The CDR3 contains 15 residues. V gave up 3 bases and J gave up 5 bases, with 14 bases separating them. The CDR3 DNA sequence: TGTGCCAGCAGTTTTGGGGATAGTAGCGACAATGAGCAGTTCTTC. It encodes CASSFGDSSDNEQFF.

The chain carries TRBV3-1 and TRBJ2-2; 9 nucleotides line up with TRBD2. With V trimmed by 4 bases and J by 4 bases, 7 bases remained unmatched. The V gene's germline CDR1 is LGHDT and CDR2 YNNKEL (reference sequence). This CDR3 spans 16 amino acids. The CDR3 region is CASSPWTSEPTGELFF. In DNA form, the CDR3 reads TGTGCCAGCAGCCCCTGGACTAGCGAACCCACCGGGGAGCTGTTTTTT. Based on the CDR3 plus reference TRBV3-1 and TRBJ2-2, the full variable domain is DTAVSQTPKYLVTQMGNDKSIKCEQNLGHDTMYWYKQDSKKFLKIMFSYNNKELIINETVPNRFSPKSPDKAHLNLHINSLELGDSAVYFCASSPWTSEPTGELFFGEGSRLTVL.

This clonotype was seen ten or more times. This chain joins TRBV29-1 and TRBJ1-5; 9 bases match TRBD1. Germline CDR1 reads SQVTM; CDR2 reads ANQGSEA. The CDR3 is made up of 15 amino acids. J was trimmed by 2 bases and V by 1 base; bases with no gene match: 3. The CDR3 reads CSVEGTGDCNQPQHF. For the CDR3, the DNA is TGCAGCGTTGAAGGGACAGGGGATTGCAATCAGCCCCAGCATTTT.

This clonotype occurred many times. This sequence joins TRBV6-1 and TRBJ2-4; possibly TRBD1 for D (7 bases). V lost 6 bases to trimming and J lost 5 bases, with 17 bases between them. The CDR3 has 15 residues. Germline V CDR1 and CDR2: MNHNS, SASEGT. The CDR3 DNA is TGTGCCAGCAGCACCAATCAGGGGGGCGAAAACATTCAGTACTTC. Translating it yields CASSTNQGGENIQYF.